The present T cell receptor (beta chain) was sequenced within a study of shared clonotypes between healthy human individuals. Whole-study results and caveats: Clonotype sharing across donors was expected to vary with sequencing depth. Non-shared clonotypes had lower generation probabilities than clonotypes shared by all four sorted-subset donors.

CD45RO-negative cells were positively selected for CCR7, leaving out terminally differentiated effector memory CD45RA+ cells. This CDR3 spans 16 amino acids. The germline V gene has CDR1 MNHEY and CDR2 SMNVEV (reference sequence). V shed 0 bases and J shed 7 bases, with 16 bases lying between them. As concerns this clone: Its antigen is currently unknown.

Profiling relied on immunoSEQ multiplex PCR, and the TCRdb table lists in-frame clones only, not all of them. The profile shows some 2.1 million clones, just under 95% of them singletons. The sample taken for sequencing was naive CD8+ T cells from PBMCs. This clonotype originated in a man younger than 30 in good health. Some clones in this sample may be carry-over from other donors' samples. The chain joins TRBV27 to TRBJ1-5; D unresolved. The CDR3 sequence is CASSLSFSGGRQPQHF. The CDR3 DNA reads TGTGCCAGCAGTTTATCGTTTTCGGGTGGAAGACAGCCCCAGCATTTT.